Sequencing of this T cell receptor (beta chain) was carried out in a study of shared clonotypes between healthy human individuals. The study enrolled healthy HIV-negative adults without recent acute infections or vaccinations as donors. Study-level results: In several donors, about 5% of naive CD4 clonotypes appeared in common.

The CDR3 sequence is 14 residues long. V lost 3 bases to trimming and J lost 5 bases; unmatched junction nucleotides: 7. CDR1 is SGHTS and CDR2 is YDEGEE in the germline V gene. About this clone itself: Its antigen is not identified.

Once extracted for a subset, genomic DNA was divided evenly among several immunoSEQ plates. TCRdb's copy holds only in-frame clones and misses some; the assay was immunoSEQ multiplex PCR. The sample records 1.4 million to 1.5 million clones, roughly 96% being singletons. This chain uses TRBV5-8 with TRBJ2-7, with TRBD1 matching 8 bases. Sequenced: naive CD4+ T cells sorted from blood. Subset denoted: CD45RA+ positively selected. The receptor comes from a man aged 25 to 40 in good health. The CDR3 sequence: CASSSGQEPDEQYF. CDR3 in DNA: TGTGCCAGCAGCTCGGGACAGGAGCCCGACGAGCAGTACTTC.